One sample yielded the 23 T cell receptor beta chains listed below, sequenced in a study of blood T cell repertoires in COVID-19. Some clones are missing from TCRdb's copy, which holds only in-frame ones; the method was immunoSEQ multiplex PCR. The sample has around 250,000 clones, 80% to 90% seen once; the top ten hold roughly a sixth. Sequencing input: PBMCs or T cells enriched from blood (not recorded which). The receptors derive from a young man who had recovered from COVID-19.

The chain employs TRBV5-5 and TRBJ2-3; D not certain. The V end was cut by 4 bases, the J end by 3 bases, with 12 bases between. The CDR3 consists of 14 residues. Germline V lookup: CDR1 SGHKS, CDR2 YYEKEE (reference sequence). The CDR3 reads CASSGVQPTDTQYF. The CDR3 bases are TGTGCCAGCAGCGGAGTGCAGCCGACAGATACGCAGTATTTT.

This clone was recorded once. This chain joins TRBV3-1 (or the pseudogene TRBV3-2) and TRBJ1-5; 10 positions agree with TRBD1. This CDR3 comprises 16 residues. Per germline, CDR1 LGHDT and CDR2 YNNKEL (reference sequence). Trimming cost V 3 bases and J 7 bases; bases outside gene matches: 9. The CDR3 loop reads CASSHAGQGLGQPQHF. The CDR3 coding sequence is TGTGCCAGCAGCCATGCGGGACAGGGGCTGGGGCAGCCCCAGCATTTT.

This clone was found once. As DNA, the CDR3 is TGCAGTGCTAGTCGCGACAAGACCTACGAGCAGTACTTC. Its protein product is CSASRDKTYEQYF. This chain links TRBV20-1 with TRBJ2-7; D is unclear. With 3 bases removed from V and 2 bases from J, the gap between germline ends came to 11 bases. Germline CDR1 DFQATT, CDR2 SNEGSKA (reference sequence). The CDR3 is 13 amino acids.

The V and J genes are TRBV29-1 and TRBJ1-1; D ambiguous. The V end lost 7 bases, the J end lost 1 base, and 19 bases lay between the germline ends. Germline lookup yields CDR1 SQVTM and CDR2 ANQGSEA. The CDR3 is 15 amino acids. The CDR3 coding sequence is TGCAGCGGTTCTGCAGGAGGAGCTTCGAACACTGAAGCTTTCTTT. Translating gives CSGSAGGASNTEAFF.

V gene TRBV9 combines with J gene TRBJ1-6; tentatively, D is TRBD1 (5 bases). Germline V gives CDR1 SGDLS, CDR2 YYNGEE. Trimming removed 7 bases at V and 7 bases at J, with 18 bases between. The CDR3 contains 15 residues. CDR3 residues: CASGPQGRGNSPLHF. The CDR3 bases are TGTGCCAGCGGCCCTCAGGGAAGAGGAAATTCACCCCTCCACTTT.

The CDR3 DNA is TGTGCCAGTAGTATAATCTCCGGGACTTCTCATGAAAAACTGTTTTTT. This encodes CASSIISGTSHEKLFF. The chain recombines TRBV19 with TRBJ1-4; tentatively, D is TRBD1 (5 bases). V lost 2 bases and J lost 6, with 16 bases in between. This CDR3 comprises 16 residues. Germline V CDR1 and CDR2: LNHDA, SQIVND (reference sequence).

The rearrangement links TRBV11-3 to TRBJ2-5; unclear D gene. The germline V gene has CDR1 SGHNT and CDR2 YENEEA. The CDR3 has 12 amino acids. Trimming cost V 5 bases and J 5 bases, with 9 bases left between them. The CDR3 region has the DNA TGTGCCAGCAGCCACCGAGCGGAGACCCAGTACTTC. Protein: CASSHRAETQYF.

The DNA for the CDR3 is TGTGCCAGCAGTGAGCGAGGGCGGCAATCACCCCTCCACTTT. It codes for CASSERGRQSPLHF. This chain joins TRBV2 and TRBJ1-6; D gene unclear. Germline V gives CDR1 SNHLY, CDR2 FYNNEI. The V and J ends lost 3 bases and 10 bases respectively, with 13 bases between them. CDR3 length equals 14 residues.

This chain uses TRBV4-2 with TRBJ2-7; TRBD1 agrees at 9 bases. The CDR3 is 15 residues long. Trimming at V came to 3 bases and at J to 0 bases, leaving 3 bases not matched to a gene. Germline V gene sequence: CDR1 LGHNA, CDR2 YNFKEQ. In DNA, the CDR3 is TGTGCCAGCAGCCAGGACAGGGGATTCTCCTACGAGCAGTACTTC. It is translated as CASSQDRGFSYEQYF.

The count of this clone is one. This chain joins TRBV12-5 and TRBJ2-7; 9 bases match TRBD2. CDR1 and CDR2 (germline): LGHNT, FRNRAP. There are 13 residues in the CDR3. The ends lost 1 base at V and 5 bases at J; junction bases unmatched: 0. The CDR3 sequence is CASGLGGGDEQYF. DNA of the CDR3: TGTGCTAGTGGTTTGGGCGGGGGGGACGAGCAGTACTTC.

This clone came up once. The rearrangement links TRBV11-2 to TRBJ2-1; D possibly corresponds to TRBD2 (6 bases). V dropped 5 bases and J dropped 1 base, with 12 bases sitting between them. The germline V gene has CDR1 SGHAT and CDR2 FQNNGV. This CDR3 region has 15 residues. The CDR3 loop is CASSTLRGSYNEQFF. The DNA for the CDR3 is TGTGCCAGCAGCACCCTTCGGGGGTCCTACAATGAGCAGTTCTTC.

This rearrangement joins TRBV14 to TRBJ1-1; D possibly corresponds to TRBD1 (6 bases). This CDR3 spans 14 amino acids. Trimming took off 4 bases at V and 4 bases at J, with 13 bases between the two ends. CDR1 SGHDN and CDR2 FVKESK come from the germline V gene. CDR3: CASSLVQGITEAFF. The CDR3 region has the DNA TGTGCCAGCAGCCTGGTCCAGGGGATCACTGAAGCTTTCTTT.

In its sample, this clone was seen once. The sample contains more than one DNA sequence encoding this CDR3. The V call is TRBV19, the J call TRBJ1-5; tentatively, D is TRBD1 (6 bases). Germline V lookup: CDR1 LNHDA, CDR2 SQIVND (reference sequence). Trimming removed 6 bases at V and 2 bases at J, with 14 bases between. The CDR3 sequence is 15 residues long. For the CDR3, the DNA is TGTGCCAGTAGGGAACAGGGTACTGGCAATCAGCCCCAGCATTTT. This encodes CASREQGTGNQPQHF.

The V gene is TRBV27, the J gene TRBJ2-5; TRBD1 is a possible D gene (6 bases). Trimming took 6 bases from V and 4 from J, leaving 15 bases between them. The CDR3 consists of 14 residues. Germline lookup yields CDR1 MNHEY and CDR2 SMNVEV (reference sequence). This chain's CDR3 is CASSRGQFVETQYF. The CDR3, as DNA: TGTGCCAGCAGCCGCGGACAGTTTGTAGAGACCCAGTACTTC.

This sequence joins TRBV9 and TRBJ2-1; D is perhaps TRBD2 (5 bases). Germline lookup yields CDR1 SGDLS and CDR2 YYNGEE. This CDR3 region has 16 residues. V was trimmed by 0 bases and J by 0 bases, leaving 10 bases between them. The CDR3 protein is CASSVDGEPSYNEQFF. The CDR3 DNA sequence: TGTGCCAGCAGCGTAGACGGGGAACCCTCCTACAATGAGCAGTTCTTC.

This chain links TRBV19 with TRBJ1-4, with 7 bases matching TRBD1. The CDR3 extends over 14 amino acids. CDR1 LNHDA and CDR2 SQIVND come from the germline V gene (reference sequence). Unmatched junction bases numbered 3, after V lost 7 bases and J lost 1 base. The DNA of the CDR3 is TGTGCCAGTACCCGGGACAGAACTAATGAAAAACTGTTTTTT. This sequence encodes CASTRDRTNEKLFF.

J is TRBJ2-7 and V is TRBV30; no firm D call. The CDR3 has 12 amino acids. CDR1 and CDR2 from the germline V gene are GTSNPN and SVGIG (reference sequence). Trimming stripped 1 base from V and 8 bases from J, with 12 bases between. CDR3 coding DNA: TGTGCCTGGAGTGATATAGACTTAAAGCAGTACTTC. Encoded protein: CAWSDIDLKQYF.

The genes are TRBV7-2 and TRBJ2-7; perhaps TRBD1 as D (6 bases). V was clipped by 5 bases and J by 0 bases, with 17 bases between them. CDR3 length equals 16 residues. CDR1 and CDR2 (germline): SGHTA, FQGNSA. CDR3 nucleotides: TGTGCCAGCAGCCCCAGGGGAGCGAGGAGCTCCTACGAGCAGTACTTC. Protein product: CASSPRGARSSYEQYF. The entire variable domain, with the rest obtained from reference TRBV7-2 and TRBJ2-7, is as follows: GAGVSQSPSNKVTEKGKDVELRCDPISGHTALYWYRQSLGQGLEFLIYFQGNSAPDKSGLPSDRFSAERTGGSVSTLTIQRTQQEDSAVYLCASSPRGARSSYEQYFGPGTRLTVT.

The chain has TRBV2 and TRBJ2-5; TRBD2 matches 9 bases. The germline V gene encodes CDR1 SNHLY and CDR2 FYNNEI. The V segment lost 5 bases and the J segment 2 bases; nucleotides outside the gene matches: 6. The CDR3 is made up of 15 amino acids. The DNA for the CDR3 is TGTGCCAGCAGTTCCCGACTAGCGGAGCAAGAGACCCAGTACTTC. It encodes CASSSRLAEQETQYF.

The chain joins TRBV3-1 (or the pseudogene TRBV3-2) to TRBJ2-6; perhaps TRBD1 as D (5 bases). V was trimmed by 3 bases and J by 0 bases, leaving 9 bases between them. The CDR3 contains 16 residues. CDR1 is LGHDT, CDR2 YNNKEL, per germline (reference sequence). The CDR3 reads CASSHTGSSGANVLTF. CDR3 nucleotide sequence: TGTGCCAGCAGCCATACAGGATCCTCTGGGGCCAACGTCCTGACTTTC.

The rearrangement joins TRBV25-1 to TRBJ2-7; no definite D call. Trimming shortened V by 5 bases and J by 6 bases, and 11 bases separated the two germline ends. Germline CDR1 and CDR2: MGHDK and SYGVNS. The CDR3 covers 12 residues. The CDR3, as DNA: TGTGCCAGCAGTAACTACCGCGGCGAGCAGTACTTC. Translated, it gives CASSNYRGEQYF.

The rearrangement joins TRBV5-1 to TRBJ2-5, with 12 bases aligning to TRBD2. Looked up from germline, CDR1 is SGHRS and CDR2 is YFSETQ. The J segment lost 5 bases and the V segment lost 3 bases, leaving 5 bases of the junction unmatched. CDR3 length: 15 residues. As DNA, the CDR3 is TGCGCCAGCAGCTCTAGCGGGAGGGCCGGGGAGACCCAGTACTTC. It specifies CASSSSGRAGETQYF. The full variable domain, with the rest looked up from reference TRBV5-1 and TRBJ2-5, is KAGVTQTPRYLIKTRGQQVTLSCSPISGHRSVSWYQQTPGQGLQFLFEYFSETQRNKGNFPGRFSGRQFSNSRSEMNVSTLELGDSALYLCASSSSGRAGETQYFGPGTRLLVL.

The chain is built from TRBV6-6 and TRBJ2-2; 7 bases line up with TRBD1. The V segment lost 5 bases and the J segment 1 base; nucleotides outside the gene matches: 4. CDR3 size: 15 residues. In germline, CDR1 is MNHNY, CDR2 SVGAGI (reference sequence). CDR3 residues: CASSPRTGNTGELFF. CDR3 nucleotides: TGTGCCAGCAGTCCCCGGACAGGGAACACCGGGGAGCTGTTTTTT.